Reported below is one T cell receptor beta chain. What it binds is unknown. The CDR3 has 13 residues. Trimming cost V 1 base and J 3 bases, with 7 bases left between them. Germline-derived CDR1 and CDR2 are KGHSH and LQKENI. The data are from a study of shared clonotypes between healthy human individuals. Study observations and caveats: Generally, naive subsets (rather than memory subsets) showed larger estimated richness.

In the original processing: ImmunoSEQ sequences covered only the junction and lacked quality scores; filtering therefore differed. Some clones are missing from TCRdb's copy, which holds only in-frame ones; the method was immunoSEQ multiplex PCR. Clonal size and the V and J genes are those of that table, whereas D and trimming came from the DNA. The sample shows 1.4 million to 1.5 million clones, more than 95% of them seen only once. The receptor comes from a man aged 25-45 years in good health. The specimen sequenced was naive CD4+ T cells sorted from blood. As for subset: CD45RA+ positively selected. This sequence joins TRBV18 and TRBJ2-7; no definite D call. This CDR3 reads CASSPQVGYEQYF. The CDR3 region has the DNA TGTGCCAGCTCACCACAGGTAGGCTACGAGCAGTACTTC.